This T cell receptor beta chain was identified during a study of cytomegalovirus exposure and HLA in healthy donors. CDR1 and CDR2 from the germline V gene are ENHRY and SYGVKD. Trimming took 8 bases from V and 3 from J, leaving 8 bases between them. The CDR3 is 12 residues long. About this clone itself: Antigen unknown.

Findings and caveats of the study: According to a later analysis, most TCR beta chains associated with CMV appeared HLA-restricted. A cluster of highly shared sequence variants was likely a sequencing artifact.

PCR involved 60 Vbeta and 13 Jbeta primers. In the source study's methods: Some 11 million of the 80 million or so unique TCR beta chains counted in a later analysis were shared. Profiled with immunoSEQ multiplex PCR; TCRdb holds only in-frame clones, not every one. The V and J calls and the clone size are those of that table, but D and trimming were determined from the DNA. The data show 150,000 or so clones, more than 60% seen once. The chain links TRBV10-3 to TRBJ1-5; D is unresolved. The origin of this receptor is a man aged 35-49 years in good health and CMV-seronegative. Sequences were obtained from PBMCs. The CDR3 region is CAISQINQPQHF. DNA for the CDR3: TGTGCCATCTCCCAAATCAATCAGCCCCAGCATTTT.